The 10 T cell receptor beta chains in this list originate from one sample, sequenced in a study of blood T cell repertoires in COVID-19. TCRdb keeps only in-frame clones here, not all; method: immunoSEQ multiplex PCR. This sample has about 180,000 clones; more than 65% occur once, and the top ten carry 8.1%. The sequencing sample was made of peripheral blood. The receptors originated from a woman aged 60 to 75 with COVID-19, enrolled during active disease.

The chain is built from TRBV7-9 and TRBJ2-1, with 7 bases identical to TRBD1. Germline CDR1 is SEHNR and CDR2 is FQNEAQ (reference sequence). Trimming removed 5 bases from V and 13 bases from J; junction bases left unmatched: 5. The CDR3 is 11 amino acids. CDR3: CASSHTGDQFF. DNA for the CDR3: TGTGCCAGCAGCCATACAGGGGATCAGTTCTTC.

The chain uses TRBV30 and TRBJ1-3; D might be TRBD1 (5 bases). V was cut by 3 bases and J by 8 bases, with 14 bases left in between. The V gene's germline CDR1 is GTSNPN and CDR2 SVGIG (reference sequence). This CDR3 is 13 amino acids long. CDR3 bases: TGTGCCTGGAGCGCGGGGGTCGCGGACACCATATATTTT. Protein: CAWSAGVADTIYF.

This clone was found once. The chain employs TRBV5-1 and TRBJ1-4; D might be TRBD1 (6 bases). Trimming left V 4 bases short and J 7 bases short, with 14 bases between. Germline CDR1 SGHRS, CDR2 YFSETQ. CDR3 length: 14 amino acids. CDR3 sequence reads: CASSQGGGSEKLFF. DNA for the CDR3: TGCGCCAGCAGCCAAGGGGGTGGTAGTGAAAAACTGTTTTTT. Looking up the rest from reference TRBV5-1 and TRBJ1-4 gives the full variable domain: KAGVTQTPRYLIKTRGQQVTLSCSPISGHRSVSWYQQTPGQGLQFLFEYFSETQRNKGNFPGRFSGRQFSNSRSEMNVSTLELGDSALYLCASSQGGGSEKLFFGSGTQLSVL.

This clone was seen just once. The chain has TRBV7-6 and TRBJ2-2; 11 nucleotides agree with TRBD2. After removal of 4 bases from V and 5 bases from J, the junction contained 9 bases not matched to a gene. There are 17 residues in the CDR3. Germline CDR1 SGHVS, CDR2 FNYEAQ. The DNA of the CDR3 is TGTGCCAGCAGCTCCACTAGCGGGGGAGGGATTACCGGGGAGCTGTTTTTT. It is translated as CASSSTSGGGITGELFF.

This chain links TRBV5-4 with TRBJ2-5; D possibly corresponds to TRBD1 (6 bases). This CDR3 has 14 residues. From germline, CDR1 is SGHNT and CDR2 YYREEE (reference sequence). V was shortened by 5 bases and J by 5 bases, with 16 bases between the two germline ends. The CDR3 loop reads CASRIATGTETQYF. As DNA, the CDR3 is TGTGCCAGCAGAATTGCTACAGGGACGGAGACCCAGTACTTC.

CDR3 region: CAWSEKPSYEQYF. The CDR3 nucleotides are TGTGCCTGGAGTGAAAAGCCCTCCTACGAGCAGTACTTC. The chain employs TRBV30 and TRBJ2-7; no firm D call. Trimming cost V 1 base and J 0 bases, with 7 bases left between them. Germline CDR1 GTSNPN, CDR2 SVGIG (reference sequence). The CDR3 sequence is 13 residues long.

The V and J genes are TRBV6-5 and TRBJ2-3, with D unresolved. The CDR3 sequence is 14 residues long. The germline V and J ends were trimmed by 6 bases and 0 bases, with 10 bases remaining between them. The V gene's germline CDR1 is MNHEY and CDR2 SVGAGI. CDR3 loop: CASSPLRSTDTQYF. The CDR3 DNA is TGTGCCAGCAGCCCCCTCCGGAGCACAGATACGCAGTATTTT.

The chain has TRBV4-3 and TRBJ2-2; D might be TRBD1 (6 bases). Trimming took 1 base from V and 9 from J, leaving 12 bases between them. Germline-derived CDR1 and CDR2 are LGHNA and YSLEER. The CDR3 is made up of 14 amino acids. The CDR3 region is CASSQVGGLRELFF. DNA for the CDR3: TGCGCCAGCAGCCAAGTAGGGGGTCTTCGGGAGCTGTTTTTT.

CDR3 coding DNA: TGTGCCAGCAGCGTAGGGAGGTGGGAGACCCAGTACTTC. The encoded protein is CASSVGRWETQYF. V gene TRBV9 combines with J gene TRBJ2-5; possibly TRBD2 for D (5 bases). V was trimmed by 0 bases and J by 5 bases, leaving 8 bases between them. CDR3 length: 13 residues. The germline V gene encodes CDR1 SGDLS and CDR2 YYNGEE.

This chain uses TRBV3-1 (or the pseudogene TRBV3-2) with TRBJ1-6; 10 nucleotides match TRBD1. The CDR3 has 15 amino acids. The junction had 5 bases not matched to a gene; V was cut back by 4 bases and J by 8 bases. Germline loops: CDR1 LGHDT, CDR2 YNNKEL (reference sequence). The CDR3, as DNA: TGTGCCAGCAGCCGCGAAGGACAGGGGGATTCACCCCTCCACTTT. This encodes CASSREGQGDSPLHF.